The rows below give T cell receptor beta chains drawn from one sample of a study of blood T cell repertoires in COVID-19. Libraries were prepared by immunoSEQ multiplex PCR; TCRdb keeps only in-frame clonotypes and omits some of them. The profile covers 100,000 to 150,000 clones, with more than 70% appearing a single time and 9% to 12% taken by the ten largest. The specimen was peripheral blood. The receptors were gathered from a man over 45 with acute or convalescent COVID-19. Each CDR3 is given with its conserved first and last residue. Fields, in order: J gene, D gene, V gene, CDR3 protein, CDR3 DNA. D genes are given only for firm matches.

TRBJ2-1 TRBD1 TRBV29-1 CSARDSFYNEQFF TGCAGCGCCCGGGACAGCTTCTACAATGAGCAGTTCTTC
TRBJ2-1 TRBD2 TRBV29-1 CSVEPGLAVNEQFF TGCAGCGTTGAACCGGGACTAGCTGTCAATGAGCAGTTCTTC
TRBJ1-5 NA TRBV19 CASSRGASSNQPQHF TGTGCCAGTAGCCGGGGAGCGAGTAGCAATCAGCCCCAGCATTTT
TRBJ1-3 NA TRBV5-1 CASSLMSGSGNTIYF TGCGCCAGCAGCTTGATGTCAGGCTCTGGAAACACCATATATTTT
TRBJ2-3 NA TRBV6-4 CASSVGGEDTQYF TGTGCCAGCAGTGTAGGAGGGGAAGATACGCAGTATTTT
TRBJ1-5 TRBD1 TRBV3-1/TRBV3-2 CASSQDARGSQPQHF TGTGCCAGCAGCCAAGATGCCAGGGGGAGTCAGCCCCAGCATTTT
TRBJ2-5 NA TRBV9 CASSPDGEVLGQYF TGTGCCAGCAGCCCCGATGGGGAGGTGTTGGGCCAGTACTTC
TRBJ1-4 NA TRBV7-9 CASSLAQAEKLFF TGTGCCAGCAGCTTAGCCCAGGCCGAAAAACTGTTTTTT
TRBJ2-2 NA TRBV5-6 CASSLGDTNTGELFF TGTGCCAGCAGCTTGGGGGACACGAACACCGGGGAGCTGTTTTTT
TRBJ2-7 NA TRBV28 CASSRSAYEQYF TGTGCCAGCAGTCGTTCCGCCTACGAGCAGTACTTC
TRBJ1-1 NA TRBV7-9 CASSFTGDTEAFF TGTGCCAGCAGCTTTACGGGGGACACTGAAGCTTTCTTT
TRBJ1-2 TRBD1 TRBV5-4 CASSLGTGLKGYTF TGTGCCAGCAGCCTCGGGACAGGGTTGAAAGGCTACACCTTC
TRBJ2-3 TRBD2 TRBV29-1 CSVLMRLAGGRRVTDTQYF TGCAGCGTTTTAATGAGGCTAGCGGGAGGGCGGAGGGTCACAGATACGCAGTATTTT
TRBJ1-1 TRBD1 TRBV7-9 CASSRDRGSLEAFF TGTGCCAGCAGTCGGGACAGGGGTTCTCTTGAAGCTTTCTTT
TRBJ1-2 NA TRBV6-6 CASSYSTTYGYTF TGTGCCAGCAGTTACTCTACTACTTATGGCTACACCTTC
TRBJ1-5 NA TRBV18 CASSLGGMARQPQHF TGTGCCAGCTCACTTGGGGGCATGGCGAGGCAGCCCCAGCATTTT
TRBJ2-1 NA TRBV7-2 CASSPGGSLNEQFF TGTGCCAGCAGCCCAGGGGGGTCTTTGAATGAGCAGTTCTTC
TRBJ1-1 NA TRBV5-4 CASSLDRDTEAFF TGTGCCAGCAGCTTGGATCGGGACACTGAAGCTTTCTTT
TRBJ1-1 TRBD1 TRBV25-1 CASIGTVNTEAFF TGTGCCAGCATTGGGACAGTCAACACTGAAGCTTTCTTT
TRBJ2-7 TRBD2 TRBV2 CASSSRTSGSIRNEQYF TGTGCCAGCAGTAGTCGGACTAGCGGGAGCATAAGGAACGAGCAGTACTTC
TRBJ2-2 NA TRBV11-2 CASSRGLLYTGELFF TGTGCCAGCAGCAGAGGACTACTCTACACCGGGGAGCTGTTTTTT
TRBJ1-1 NA TRBV5-4 CASSIDRHTEAFF TGTGCCAGCAGCATTGACAGGCACACTGAAGCTTTCTTT
TRBJ2-7 NA TRBV7-2 CASSQSPRESYEQYF TGTGCCAGCAGCCAAAGCCCGAGGGAGTCCTACGAGCAGTACTTC
TRBJ2-2 NA TRBV7-2 CASSLAGQGHTGELFF TGTGCCAGCAGCTTAGCGGGGCAGGGCCACACCGGGGAGCTGTTTTTT